The 2 T cell receptor beta chains given below trace back to one sample, sequenced in a study of shared clonotypes between healthy human individuals. Sequencing was performed with immunoSEQ multiplex PCR; in TCRdb, only in-frame clones are kept and a portion is missing. The data contain about 480,000 clones, roughly 85% of them seen just once; the ten biggest clones take up 9.5% to 15%. The sample was PBMCs. All receptors come from a woman between 40 and 55 years old in good health. Some clones in this sample may be carry-over from other donors' samples.

The chain recombines TRBV27 with TRBJ1-4, with D maybe TRBD1 (6 bases). The CDR3 covers 15 residues. Germline-derived CDR1 and CDR2 are MNHEY and SMNVEV (reference sequence). Deletions cut 3 bases from V and 7 bases from J, with 15 bases between. In DNA form, the CDR3 reads TGTGCCAGCAGTTTCTCAGGGGTACTAATTGAAAAACTGTTTTTT. Encoded protein: CASSFSGVLIEKLFF.

The chain employs TRBV7-3 and TRBJ2-2, with D maybe TRBD1 (6 bases). The V end lost 5 bases, the J end lost 7 bases, and 17 bases lay between the germline ends. Germline CDR1 and CDR2: SGHTA and FQGTGA. The CDR3 contains 15 residues. The CDR3 sequence: CASSLTPGGDGELFF. The DNA of the CDR3 is TGTGCCAGCAGCCTCACCCCTGGGGGCGACGGGGAGCTGTTTTTT.